Here is one TCR beta chain with its context. Its target is not known. These data come from a study of shared clonotypes between healthy human individuals. Caucasian adults living in Nashville, Tennessee, provided all samples. Some clones are missing from TCRdb's copy, which holds only in-frame ones; the method was immunoSEQ multiplex PCR. The sample includes a few hundred thousand clones, around nine tenths of them seen just once. General study points: Limited genetic and exposure-history diversity came from having few donors. The authors sampled blood alone, and tissue repertoires likely differ.

This CDR3 is 15 amino acids long. Germline V gene data show CDR1 as GTSNPN and CDR2 as SVGIG (reference sequence). V lost 1 base, J lost 0 bases, and 10 bases lay in between. This receptor was obtained from a man younger than 30 in good health. Material for sequencing was memory CD8+ T cells sorted from blood. Described subset: CD45RO+ cells pooled with CCR7-negative TemRA cells. The V and J genes are TRBV30 and TRBJ1-5; a weak D match, TRBD1 (5 bases). CDR3 sequence reads: CAWSGADSSNQPQHF. The DNA for the CDR3 is TGTGCCTGGAGTGGCGCTGACAGTAGCAATCAGCCCCAGCATTTT.